These T cell receptor beta chains were read from a single sample in a study of shared clonotypes between healthy human individuals. Libraries were prepared by immunoSEQ multiplex PCR; TCRdb keeps only in-frame clonotypes and omits some of them. The sample lists about 680,000 clones; about three quarters were seen once. Material: memory CD4+ T cells sorted from blood. The receptors were gathered from a woman aged 25 to 39 in good health. The CDR3 runs from the conserved cysteine through the conserved F or W. Fields, in order: clone size, V gene, D gene, J gene, CDR3 DNA, CDR3 protein. D genes are given only for firm matches. A clone size is listed for some rows: how often the clone was seen (once, few, many), or a class if it is expanded.

NA	TRBV5-1	TRBD1	TRBJ2-1	TGCGCCAGCAGCTTACGACAGGGTAGCTACAATGAGCAGTTCTTC	CASSLRQGSYNEQFF
NA	TRBV2	NA	TRBJ2-6	TGTGCCAGCAGCTTCTCTGGGGCCAACGTCCTGACTTTC	CASSFSGANVLTF
NA	TRBV29-1	NA	TRBJ1-2	TGCAGCGGCTTCCTTGGGGGGTCTGGCTACACCTTC	CSGFLGGSGYTF
few	TRBV6-1	NA	TRBJ1-1	TGTGCCAGCAGTGGGCGGGGAGGAACCACTGAAGCTTTCTTT	CASSGRGGTTEAFF
few	TRBV25-1	NA	TRBJ2-1	TGTGCCAGCAGCCTAAAGGGCAGTGAGCAGTTCTTC	CASSLKGSEQFF
NA	TRBV19	TRBD1	TRBJ2-3	TGTGCCAGTAGAGCCGGGACAGGACTCACAGATACGCAGTATTTT	CASRAGTGLTDTQYF
NA	TRBV5-1	NA	TRBJ2-7	TGCGCCAGCAGCAGCCCCCCTGGAGAGCAGTACTTC	CASSSPPGEQYF
NA	TRBV28	TRBD1	TRBJ1-2	TGTGCCAGCAGTTTTCCGGGACAGGGAGGTAACTATGGCTACACCTTC	CASSFPGQGGNYGYTF
NA	TRBV6-4	NA	TRBJ2-3	TGTGCCAGCAGTGACGGGCTTGTTACAGATACGCAGTATTTT	CASSDGLVTDTQYF
NA	TRBV5-8	NA	TRBJ1-5	TGTGCCAGCAGCTTGTGGGGAGATAGTGATCAGCCCCAGCATTTT	CASSLWGDSDQPQHF
NA	TRBV7-8	TRBD2	TRBJ2-1	TGTGCCAGCAGCTTAGTGGTTGGGAGCGGGAGGGCCAACAATGAGCAGTTCTTC	CASSLVVGSGRANNEQFF
NA	TRBV28	NA	TRBJ2-7	TGTGCCAGCACCAACGCCATCTACGAGCAGTACTTC	CASTNAIYEQYF
few	TRBV19	TRBD2	TRBJ2-5	TGTGCCAGTAGTTCGACGACTAGCGGAGAGACCCAGTACTTC	CASSSTTSGETQYF
NA	TRBV5-1	TRBD2	TRBJ2-7	TGCGCCAGCAGCACCGGACTAGCGGGAGGGGAGCAGTACTTC	CASSTGLAGGEQYF
NA	TRBV19	NA	TRBJ2-3	TGTGCCAGTAGTATCAGCTTAGCTCCCACAGATACGCAGTATTTT	CASSISLAPTDTQYF
NA	TRBV6-1	NA	TRBJ1-1	TGTGCCAGCAGTGAAGTCAGGGTCAGCAAAGCTTTCTTT	CASSEVRVSKAFF
NA	TRBV29-1	NA	TRBJ1-2	TGCAGCGTTGAAGACGGCGGACCGCCGCCAAAAGACTACACCTTC	CSVEDGGPPPKDYTF
once	TRBV10-3	TRBD2	TRBJ2-4	TGTGCCATCAGTCCGAGCGGGAATGTCAAAAACATTCAGTACTTC	CAISPSGNVKNIQYF
NA	TRBV11-2	NA	TRBJ2-7	TGTGCCAGCAGCTTAGAGACCGCGGGGGAGCAGTACTTC	CASSLETAGEQYF
NA	TRBV18	NA	TRBJ1-1	TGTGCCAGCTCACCCATCATGGATGGGAACACTGAAGCTTTCTTT	CASSPIMDGNTEAFF
NA	TRBV5-1	TRBD2	TRBJ2-3	TGCGCCAGCAGCTTGGCCGCGGGAGGCACAGATACGCAGTATTTT	CASSLAAGGTDTQYF
NA	TRBV7-9	NA	TRBJ2-7	TGTGCCAGCAGCTTCAAAGGGGGCTACGAGCAGTACTTC	CASSFKGGYEQYF
NA	TRBV11-3	NA	TRBJ2-2	TGTGCCAGCAGCTCTACCGGGGAGCTGTTTTTT	CASSSTGELFF
NA	TRBV25-1	NA	TRBJ1-4	TGTGCCAGCAGTGACCATCGACAGGCGGCTACTAATGAAAAACTGTTTTTT	CASSDHRQAATNEKLFF
NA	TRBV15	NA	TRBJ1-5	TGTGCCACCAGCAGAGACCCAGGGTATCAGCCCCAGCATTTT	CATSRDPGYQPQHF
NA	TRBV28	NA	TRBJ1-2	TGTGCCATCCAAGGGGGGCAGGGTGGCTACACCTTC	CAIQGGQGGYTF
few	TRBV7-3	TRBD1	TRBJ2-3	TGTGCCAGCAGCGACGGGACAGGGGCAGATACGCAGTATTTT	CASSDGTGADTQYF
NA	TRBV28	NA	TRBJ1-2	TGTGCCAGCAGTTTACCGGGCAGGGGTGGCGGCTACACCTTC	CASSLPGRGGGYTF
NA	TRBV5-1	TRBD2	TRBJ2-1	TGCGCCAGCAGCTTAAGAGGGACTAGCGGGGCCCTAAGCTCCTACAATGAGCAGTTCTTC	CASSLRGTSGALSSYNEQFF
NA	TRBV29-1	NA	TRBJ2-3	TGCAGCGTTGAAAAAGGGGCGAGCACAGATACGCAGTATTTT	CSVEKGASTDTQYF
NA	TRBV5-6	TRBD1	TRBJ2-2	TGTGCCAGCAGCCCGTTGGACAGGGCCACCGGGGAGCTGTTTTTT	CASSPLDRATGELFF
NA	TRBV2	TRBD2	TRBJ2-3	TGTGCCAGCAGCCTAGCGGGAGGGCCAGATACGCAGTATTTT	CASSLAGGPDTQYF
few	TRBV5-6	NA	TRBJ2-2	TGTGCCAGCAGAGAGACGCTATCGAACACCGGGGAGCTGTTTTTT	CASRETLSNTGELFF
once	TRBV11-2	TRBD2	TRBJ2-3	TGTGCCAGCACCACCCCCCCTTGGCGGGAGGAACAAACAGATACGCAGTATTTT	CASTTPPWREEQTDTQYF
few	TRBV15	NA	TRBJ2-7	TGTGCCACCAGCAGAGCCGGGACTCCGAACTCCTACGAGCAGTACTTC	CATSRAGTPNSYEQYF
NA	TRBV9	TRBD2	TRBJ2-7	TGTGCCAGCAGCCCAAGAGGGGTTTCTAGCGGGAGTATCTACGAGCAGTACTTC	CASSPRGVSSGSIYEQYF
NA	TRBV6-5	TRBD1	TRBJ2-3	TGTGCCAGCAGTTATCGCCCGGGACAGGGTGCGGATACGCAGTATTTT	CASSYRPGQGADTQYF
NA	TRBV7-2	NA	TRBJ1-5	TGTGCCAGCAGCCCCCCCGGAAGGTCGAGACATCAGCCCCAGCATTTT	CASSPPGRSRHQPQHF
once	TRBV29-1	TRBD1	TRBJ1-2	TGCAGCGTTGAAGATCCCACAGGGGATAGAAATGGCTACACCTTC	CSVEDPTGDRNGYTF
NA	TRBV5-1	NA	TRBJ2-1	TGCGCCAGCAGCTTGGGAGAGGGCGGGAATGAGCAGTTCTTC	CASSLGEGGNEQFF
once	TRBV28	TRBD1	TRBJ1-2	TGTGCCAGCAGTTTATTTGGGCAGGGGGGTGGCTACACCTTC	CASSLFGQGGGYTF
few	TRBV18	NA	TRBJ2-7	TGTGCCAGCTCACCAAAGACCGGGCCCTACGAGCAGTACTTC	CASSPKTGPYEQYF
NA	TRBV5-1	TRBD2	TRBJ2-7	TGCGCCAGCAGCCGCGAATCTCTAGCGGGGCAGTACGAGCAGTACTTC	CASSRESLAGQYEQYF